This record covers a single T cell receptor beta chain. The antigen remains unidentified. This entry is derived from a study of T cell repertoires in cytomegalovirus infection. Germline V lookup: CDR1 LNHDA, CDR2 SQIVND (reference sequence). The J segment lost 2 bases and the V segment lost 9 bases, leaving 3 bases of the junction unmatched. CDR3 size: 13 residues. TCRdb processed the reads anew with MiXCR; each CDR3 protein has one entry. Of approximately 600,000 distinct CDR3 sequences in the sample, around 40% were seen once. Sequenced here: cultured PBMCs, sampled from culture after CMV antigen stimulation. The chain couples TRBV19 to TRBJ1-5; TRBD1 matches 8 bases. The clonotype originates from a human donor in good health (CMV status not recorded). Some clones in this sample may be carry-over from other donors' samples. The CDR3 here is CARIRGRNQPQHF. In DNA, the CDR3 is TGTGCCAGAATCAGGGGGCGCAATCAGCCCCAGCATTTT.